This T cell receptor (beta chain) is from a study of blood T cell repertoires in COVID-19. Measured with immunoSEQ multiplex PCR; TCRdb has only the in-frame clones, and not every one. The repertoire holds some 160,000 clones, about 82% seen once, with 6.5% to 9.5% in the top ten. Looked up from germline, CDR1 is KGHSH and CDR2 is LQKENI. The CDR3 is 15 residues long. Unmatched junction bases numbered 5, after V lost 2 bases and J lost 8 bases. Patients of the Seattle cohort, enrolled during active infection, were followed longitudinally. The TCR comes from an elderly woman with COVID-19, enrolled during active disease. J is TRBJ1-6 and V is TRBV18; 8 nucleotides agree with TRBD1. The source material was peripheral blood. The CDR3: CASSPKTGDYSPLHF. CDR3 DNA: TGTGCCAGCTCACCAAAGACAGGGGATTATTCACCCCTCCACTTT.